This passage covers 6 T cell receptor beta chains from one sample sequenced in a study of blood T cell repertoires in COVID-19. Produced via immunoSEQ multiplex PCR; TCRdb's table is partial and in-frame only. The sample shows 320,000 or so clones, about 90% of them seen only once. Sequencing was performed on PBMCs or T cells enriched from blood (not recorded which). The receptors were sampled from a woman between 25 and 40 years old who had recovered from COVID-19.

The gene calls are TRBV19 and TRBJ1-4, with 7 bases that match TRBD1. This CDR3 contains 17 residues. Germline V lookup: CDR1 LNHDA, CDR2 SQIVND (reference sequence). Trimming took 4 bases from V and 0 from J; bases not matched to a gene: 8. The CDR3 coding sequence is TGTGCCAGTAGTAGATCCGGGACAGCTACAACTAATGAAAAACTGTTTTTT. Amino acid sequence: CASSRSGTATTNEKLFF.

The gene calls are TRBV10-3 and TRBJ1-1, with TRBD1 matching 7 bases. CDR1 and CDR2 (germline): ENHRY, SYGVKD. The length of the CDR3 is 13 residues. With V trimmed by 7 bases and J by 1 base, 3 bases remained unmatched. As DNA, the CDR3 is TGTGCCATCACCGGACAGGAGAACACTGAAGCTTTCTTT. Amino acid sequence: CAITGQENTEAFF.

This clone has just one count. The V gene is TRBV2, the J gene TRBJ2-1; perhaps TRBD2 as D (7 bases). This CDR3 region has 11 residues. V gave up 11 bases and J gave up 8 bases, with 13 bases separating them. Per the germline V gene, CDR1 is SNHLY and CDR2 is FYNNEI. CDR3 in DNA: TGTGCCTCCGGGGAGGGGGATGAGCAGTTCTTC. This translates into CASGEGDEQFF.

The gene calls are TRBV11-2 and TRBJ1-4; D perhaps matches TRBD1 (6 bases). Germline CDR1 SGHAT, CDR2 FQNNGV. This CDR3 is built from 15 residues. V lost 3 bases and J 6 bases, leaving 14 bases between the germline ends. The DNA of the CDR3 is TGTGCCAGCAGCTTGGGGGGGCCGCGGGATGAAAAACTGTTTTTT. This translates into CASSLGGPRDEKLFF.

This rearrangement joins TRBV4-3 to TRBJ2-3; the match to TRBD2 covers 9 bases. CDR1 is LGHNA, CDR2 YSLEER, per germline. V trimming: 3 bases; J trimming: 0 bases; junction bases outside the gene matches: 4. The CDR3 length is 16 residues. In DNA form, the CDR3 reads TGCGCCAGCAGCCAGGAGCGGGGGGTAAGCACAGATACGCAGTATTTT. This sequence encodes CASSQERGVSTDTQYF.

This clone occurred once. The chain employs TRBV3-1 (or the pseudogene TRBV3-2) and TRBJ2-5; perhaps TRBD1 as D (6 bases). The CDR3 runs to 14 residues. In germline, CDR1 is LGHDT, CDR2 YNNKEL (reference sequence). Trimming cost V 4 bases and J 2 bases, with 11 bases left between them. CDR3 in DNA: TGTGCCAGCAGCCTTCGGACAGATCAAGAGACCCAGTACTTC. Its translation: CASSLRTDQETQYF.